This T cell receptor (beta chain) was retrieved from a study of human T cells and chemical hapten exposure. Study-wide findings and caveats: A positive correlation with patch test score was shown by PT1 expanded TCR counts.

The length of the CDR3 is 13 residues. In germline, CDR1 is MNHNY, CDR2 SVGAGI (reference sequence). V gave up 4 bases and J gave up 5 bases, with 11 bases separating them. As to time point: patch test 2, 6 weeks after DPC sensitization. Regarding treatment: therapeutic diphenylcyclopropenone sensitization with weekly scalp DPC. Alopecia patients deemed DPC-suitable, aged 18 to 70, excluding pregnancy. Attachment of unique molecular identifiers to individual cDNA molecules was performed in the library. In TCRdb, the RACE reads were re-called with MiXCR into one record per CDR3 protein. The sample records around 50,000 distinct CDR3 sequences, about 9.9% being singletons. This clonotype has more than one count but fewer than ten. Its antigen is unknown.

The chain recombines TRBV6-6 with TRBJ2-5; TRBD2 is a possible D gene (5 bases). The source of this sequence is a woman aged 45 to 65 with alopecia areata. Some clones in this sample may be carry-over from other donors' samples. Sequences were derived from whole blood, sampled in connection with sensitization to the hapten diphenylcyclopropenone (DPC). The CDR3 bases are TGTGCCAGCAGTTCCCCTCCGGGGGAGACCCAGTACTTC. Translation gives CASSSPPGETQYF.